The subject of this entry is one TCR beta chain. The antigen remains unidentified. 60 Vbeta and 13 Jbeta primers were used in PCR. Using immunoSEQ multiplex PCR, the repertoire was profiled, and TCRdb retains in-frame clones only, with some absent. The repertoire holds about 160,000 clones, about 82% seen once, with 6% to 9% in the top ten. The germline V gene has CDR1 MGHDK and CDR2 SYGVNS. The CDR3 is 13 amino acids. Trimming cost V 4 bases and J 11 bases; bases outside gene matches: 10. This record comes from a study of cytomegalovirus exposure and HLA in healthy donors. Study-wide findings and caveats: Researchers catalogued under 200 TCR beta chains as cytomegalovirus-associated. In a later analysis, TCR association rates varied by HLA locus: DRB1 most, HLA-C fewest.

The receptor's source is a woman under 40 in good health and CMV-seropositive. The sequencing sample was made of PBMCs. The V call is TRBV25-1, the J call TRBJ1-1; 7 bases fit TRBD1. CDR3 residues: CASSGWTGGYAFF. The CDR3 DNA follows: TGTGCCAGCAGTGGATGGACAGGCGGGTATGCTTTCTTT.